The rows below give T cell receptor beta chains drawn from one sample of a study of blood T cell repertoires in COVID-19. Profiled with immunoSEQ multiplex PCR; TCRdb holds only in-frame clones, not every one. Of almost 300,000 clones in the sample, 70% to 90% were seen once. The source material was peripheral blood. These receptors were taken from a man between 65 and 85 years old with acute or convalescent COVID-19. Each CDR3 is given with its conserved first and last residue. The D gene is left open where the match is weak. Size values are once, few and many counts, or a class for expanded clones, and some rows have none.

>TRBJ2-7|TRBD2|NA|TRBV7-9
CASRQWTSGRAFSYEQYF
TGTGCCAGCAGACAATGGACTAGCGGGAGGGCCTTCTCCTACGAGCAGTACTTC
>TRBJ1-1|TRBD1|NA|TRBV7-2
CASSPWTGQTEAFF
TGTGCCAGCAGCCCATGGACAGGGCAGACTGAAGCTTTCTTT
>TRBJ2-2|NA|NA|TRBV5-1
CASSFGGNTGELFF
TGCGCCAGCAGCTTCGGGGGGAACACCGGGGAGCTGTTTTTT
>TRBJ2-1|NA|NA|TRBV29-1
CSVEGRALTYNEQFF
TGCAGCGTTGAAGGGCGGGCCTTAACCTACAATGAGCAGTTCTTC
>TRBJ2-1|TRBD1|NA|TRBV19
CASSKIGQGDNEQFF
TGTGCCAGTAGTAAAATCGGACAGGGAGACAATGAGCAGTTCTTC
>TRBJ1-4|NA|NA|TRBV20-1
CSASGGGTPTNEKLFF
TGCAGTGCTAGTGGGGGGGGTACACCAACTAATGAAAAACTGTTTTTT
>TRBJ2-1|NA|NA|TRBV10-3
CASREGRKINNEQFF
TGTGCCAGCCGGGAAGGCAGAAAAATAAACAATGAGCAGTTCTTC
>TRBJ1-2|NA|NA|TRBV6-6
CASSGQWGPYGYTF
TGTGCCAGCAGTGGACAATGGGGCCCCTATGGCTACACCTTC
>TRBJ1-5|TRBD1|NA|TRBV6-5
CASSRGQYQPQHF
TGTGCCAGCAGCCGGGGACAGTATCAGCCCCAGCATTTT
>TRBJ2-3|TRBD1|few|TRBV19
CASSIDPRQGRGTDTQYF
TGTGCCAGTAGTATAGACCCCAGACAGGGTCGTGGCACAGATACGCAGTATTTT
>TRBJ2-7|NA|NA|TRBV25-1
CASSPSPYEQYF
TGTGCCAGCAGTCCCAGTCCCTACGAGCAGTACTTC
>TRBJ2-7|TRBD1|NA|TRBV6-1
CASSEERTGGSFGQYF
TGTGCCAGCAGTGAAGAACGGACAGGAGGCTCCTTCGGGCAGTACTTC
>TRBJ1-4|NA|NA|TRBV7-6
CASSSGAGADEKLFF
TGTGCCAGCAGCTCGGGCGCAGGGGCGGATGAAAAACTGTTTTTT
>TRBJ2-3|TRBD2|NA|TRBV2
CASIAGTNTDTQYF
TGTGCCAGCATTGCCGGGACTAACACAGATACGCAGTATTTT
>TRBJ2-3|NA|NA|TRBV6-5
CASSYGRPFGDTQYF
TGTGCCAGCAGTTACGGCAGGCCCTTTGGGGATACGCAGTATTTT